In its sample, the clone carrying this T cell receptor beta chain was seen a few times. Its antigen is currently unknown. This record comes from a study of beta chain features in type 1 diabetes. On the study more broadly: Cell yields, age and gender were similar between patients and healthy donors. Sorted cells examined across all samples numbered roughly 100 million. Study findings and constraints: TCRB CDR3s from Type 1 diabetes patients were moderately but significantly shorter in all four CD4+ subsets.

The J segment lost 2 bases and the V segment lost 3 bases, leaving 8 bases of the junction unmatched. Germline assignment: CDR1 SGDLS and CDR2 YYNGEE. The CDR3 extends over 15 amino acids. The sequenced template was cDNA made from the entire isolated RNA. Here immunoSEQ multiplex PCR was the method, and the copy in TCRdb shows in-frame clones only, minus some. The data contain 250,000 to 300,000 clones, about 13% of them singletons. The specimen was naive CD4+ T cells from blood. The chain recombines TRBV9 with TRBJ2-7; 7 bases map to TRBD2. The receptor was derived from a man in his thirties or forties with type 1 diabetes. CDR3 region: CASSGHSSGTYEQYF. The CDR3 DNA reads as TGTGCCAGCAGCGGCCACTCTAGCGGTACCTACGAGCAGTACTTC.